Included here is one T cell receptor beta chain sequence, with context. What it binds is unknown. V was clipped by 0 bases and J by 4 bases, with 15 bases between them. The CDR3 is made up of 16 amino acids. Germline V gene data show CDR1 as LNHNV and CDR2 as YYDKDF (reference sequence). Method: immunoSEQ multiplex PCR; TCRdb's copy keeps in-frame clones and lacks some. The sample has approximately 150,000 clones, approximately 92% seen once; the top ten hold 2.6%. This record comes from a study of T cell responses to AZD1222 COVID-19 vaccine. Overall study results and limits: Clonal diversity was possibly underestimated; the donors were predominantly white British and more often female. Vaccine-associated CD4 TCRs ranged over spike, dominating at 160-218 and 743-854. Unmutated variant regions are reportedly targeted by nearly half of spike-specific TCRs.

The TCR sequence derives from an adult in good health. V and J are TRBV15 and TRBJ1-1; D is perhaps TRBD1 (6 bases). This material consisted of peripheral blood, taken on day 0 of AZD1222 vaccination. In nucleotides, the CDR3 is TGTGCCACCAGCAGAGATCTGGGGGCAGTGAGCACTGAAGCTTTCTTT. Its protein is CATSRDLGAVSTEAFF. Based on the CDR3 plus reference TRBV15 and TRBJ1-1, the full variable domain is DAMVIQNPRYQVTQFGKPVTLSCSQTLNHNVMYWYQQKSSQAPKLLFHYYDKDFNNEADTPDNFQSRRPNTSFCFLDIRSPGLGDTAMYLCATSRDLGAVSTEAFFGQGTRLTVV.